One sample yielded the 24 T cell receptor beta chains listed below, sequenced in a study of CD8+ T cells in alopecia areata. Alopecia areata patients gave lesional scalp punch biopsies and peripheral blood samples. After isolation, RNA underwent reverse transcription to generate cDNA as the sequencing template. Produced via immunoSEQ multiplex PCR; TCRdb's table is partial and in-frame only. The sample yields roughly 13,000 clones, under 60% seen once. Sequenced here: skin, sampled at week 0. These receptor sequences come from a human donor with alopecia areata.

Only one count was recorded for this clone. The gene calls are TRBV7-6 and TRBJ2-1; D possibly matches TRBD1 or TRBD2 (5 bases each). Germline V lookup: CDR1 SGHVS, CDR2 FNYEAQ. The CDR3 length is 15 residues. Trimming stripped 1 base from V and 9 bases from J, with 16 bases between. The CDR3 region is CASSLEGREVGEQFF. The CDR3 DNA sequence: TGTGCCAGCAGCTTAGAGGGACGGGAAGTGGGTGAGCAGTTCTTC.

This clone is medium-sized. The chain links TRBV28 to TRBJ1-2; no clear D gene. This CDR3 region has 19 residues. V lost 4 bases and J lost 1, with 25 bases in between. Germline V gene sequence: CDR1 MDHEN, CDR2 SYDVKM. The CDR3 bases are TGTGCCAGCAGTTACCCCTCTCCCCTGACGGTTCTGGGTAACTATGGCTACACCTTC. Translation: CASSYPSPLTVLGNYGYTF.

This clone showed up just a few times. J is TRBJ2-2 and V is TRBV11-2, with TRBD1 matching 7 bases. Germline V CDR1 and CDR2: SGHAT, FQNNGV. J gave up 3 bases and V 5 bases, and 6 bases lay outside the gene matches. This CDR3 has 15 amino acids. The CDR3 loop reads CASSPRGQHTGELFF. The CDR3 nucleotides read TGTGCCAGCAGCCCCCGGGGACAGCACACCGGGGAGCTGTTTTTT. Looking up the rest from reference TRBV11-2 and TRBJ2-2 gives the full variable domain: EAGVAQSPRYKIIEKRQSVAFWCNPISGHATLYWYQQILGQGPKLLIQFQNNGVVDDSQLPKDRFSAERLKGVDSTLKIQPAKLEDSAVYLCASSPRGQHTGELFFGEGSRLTVL.

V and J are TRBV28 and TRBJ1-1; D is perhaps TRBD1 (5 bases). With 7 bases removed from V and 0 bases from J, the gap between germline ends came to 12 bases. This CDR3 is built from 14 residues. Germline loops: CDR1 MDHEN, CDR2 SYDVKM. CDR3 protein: CASIGDGMNTEAFF. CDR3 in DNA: TGTGCCAGCATAGGGGACGGGATGAACACTGAAGCTTTCTTT.

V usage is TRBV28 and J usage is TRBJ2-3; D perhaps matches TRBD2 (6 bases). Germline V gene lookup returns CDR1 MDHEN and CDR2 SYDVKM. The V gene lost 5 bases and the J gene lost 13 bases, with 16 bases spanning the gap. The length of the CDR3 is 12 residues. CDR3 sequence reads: CASSGLGGAEYF. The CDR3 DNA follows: TGTGCCAGCAGTGGATTGGGGGGAGCGGAGTATTTT.

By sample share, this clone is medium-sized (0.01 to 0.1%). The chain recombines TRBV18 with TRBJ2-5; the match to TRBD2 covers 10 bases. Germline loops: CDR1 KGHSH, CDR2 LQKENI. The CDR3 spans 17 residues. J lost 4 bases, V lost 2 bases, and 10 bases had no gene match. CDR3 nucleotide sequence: TGTGCCAGCTCACCAACCGGGACTAGCGTACAAGGAGAGACCCAGTACTTC. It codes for CASSPTGTSVQGETQYF. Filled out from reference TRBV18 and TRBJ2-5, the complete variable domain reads NAGVMQNPRHLVRRRGQEARLRCSPMKGHSHVYWYRQLPEEGLKFMVYLQKENIIDESGMPKERFSAEFPKEGPSILRIQQVVRGDSAAYFCASSPTGTSVQGETQYFGPGTRLLVL.

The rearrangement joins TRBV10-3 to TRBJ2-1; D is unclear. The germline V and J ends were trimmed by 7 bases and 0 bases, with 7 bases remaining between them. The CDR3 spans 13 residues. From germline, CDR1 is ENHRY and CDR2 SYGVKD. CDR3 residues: CAIKSSSYNEQFF. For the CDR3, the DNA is TGTGCCATCAAATCGAGCTCCTACAATGAGCAGTTCTTC.

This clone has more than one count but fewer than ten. CDR3: CASSLATGGDLGQYF. In nucleotides, the CDR3 is TGTGCCAGCAGCTTAGCGACGGGGGGAGACCTGGGGCAGTACTTC. V gene TRBV11-2 combines with J gene TRBJ2-7; 7 nucleotides align to TRBD2. CDR1 is SGHAT and CDR2 is FQNNGV in the germline V gene. Unmatched junction bases numbered 12, after V lost 1 base and J lost 9 bases. The CDR3 covers 15 residues.

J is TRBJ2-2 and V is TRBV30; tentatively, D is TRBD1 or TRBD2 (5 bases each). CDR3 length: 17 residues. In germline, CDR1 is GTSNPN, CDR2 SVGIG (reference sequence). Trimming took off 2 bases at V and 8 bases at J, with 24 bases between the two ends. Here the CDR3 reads CAWSPRGGATLSGELFF. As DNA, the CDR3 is TGTGCCTGGAGTCCCCGGGGTGGGGCCACGCTAAGTGGGGAGCTGTTTTTT.

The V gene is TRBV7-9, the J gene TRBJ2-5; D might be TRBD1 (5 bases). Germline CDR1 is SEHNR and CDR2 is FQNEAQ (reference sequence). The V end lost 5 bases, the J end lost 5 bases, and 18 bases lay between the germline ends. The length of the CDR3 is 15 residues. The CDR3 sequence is CASSAQAGFRETQYF. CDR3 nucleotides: TGTGCCAGCAGCGCCCAGGCAGGGTTCCGGGAGACCCAGTACTTC.

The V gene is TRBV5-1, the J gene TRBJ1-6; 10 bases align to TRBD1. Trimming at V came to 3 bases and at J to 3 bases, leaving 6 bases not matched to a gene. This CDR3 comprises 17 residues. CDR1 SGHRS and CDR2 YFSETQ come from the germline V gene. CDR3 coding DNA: TGCGCCAGCAGCTCTTGGACAGGGGGGAGCTATAATTCACCCCTCCACTTT. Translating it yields CASSSWTGGSYNSPLHF.

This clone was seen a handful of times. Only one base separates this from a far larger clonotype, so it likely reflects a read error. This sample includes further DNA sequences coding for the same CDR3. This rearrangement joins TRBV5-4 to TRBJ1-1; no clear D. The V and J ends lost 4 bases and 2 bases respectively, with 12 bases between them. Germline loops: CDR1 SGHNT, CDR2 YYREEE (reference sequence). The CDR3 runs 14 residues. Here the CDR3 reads CASSQMSPNTEAFF. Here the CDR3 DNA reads TGTGCCAGCAGCCAAATGTCACCTAACACTGAAGCTTTCTTT.

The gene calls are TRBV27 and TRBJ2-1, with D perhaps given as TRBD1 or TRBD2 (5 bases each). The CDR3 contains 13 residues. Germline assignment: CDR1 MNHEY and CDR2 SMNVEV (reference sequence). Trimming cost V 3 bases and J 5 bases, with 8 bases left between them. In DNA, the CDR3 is TGTGCCAGCAGTTTCGGGGCAGACAATGAGCAGTTCTTC. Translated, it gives CASSFGADNEQFF.

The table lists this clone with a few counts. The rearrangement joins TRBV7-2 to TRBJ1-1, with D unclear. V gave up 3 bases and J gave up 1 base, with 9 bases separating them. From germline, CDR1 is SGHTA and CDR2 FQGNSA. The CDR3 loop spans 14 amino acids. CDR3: CASSLMAGNTEAFF. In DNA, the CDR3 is TGTGCCAGCAGCTTGATGGCAGGGAACACTGAAGCTTTCTTT.

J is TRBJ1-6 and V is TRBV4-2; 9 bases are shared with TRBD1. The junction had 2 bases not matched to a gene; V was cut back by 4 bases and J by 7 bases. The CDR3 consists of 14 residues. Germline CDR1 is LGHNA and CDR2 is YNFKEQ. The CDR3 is CASSLGQGNSPLHF. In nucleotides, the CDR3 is TGTGCCAGCAGCCTAGGACAGGGGAATTCACCCCTCCACTTT.

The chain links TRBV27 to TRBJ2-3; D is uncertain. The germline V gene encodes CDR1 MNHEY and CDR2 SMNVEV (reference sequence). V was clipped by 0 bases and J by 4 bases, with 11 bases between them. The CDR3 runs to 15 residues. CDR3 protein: CASSLSTVSSDTQYF. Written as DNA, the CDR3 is TGTGCCAGCAGTTTATCCACAGTGTCCTCAGATACGCAGTATTTT.

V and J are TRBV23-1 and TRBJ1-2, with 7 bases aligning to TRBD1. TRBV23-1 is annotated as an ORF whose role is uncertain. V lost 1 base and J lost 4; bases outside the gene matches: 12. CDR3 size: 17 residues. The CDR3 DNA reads TGCGCCAGCAGTCAATGGATTGGCAGGGGGGTCTCCTATGGCTACACCTTC. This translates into CASSQWIGRGVSYGYTF.

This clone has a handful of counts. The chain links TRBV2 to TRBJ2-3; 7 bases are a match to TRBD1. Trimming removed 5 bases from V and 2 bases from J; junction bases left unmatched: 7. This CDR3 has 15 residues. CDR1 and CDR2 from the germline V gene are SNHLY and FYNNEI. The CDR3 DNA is TGTGCCAGCAGTCAACACAGGGGCGCCACAGATACGCAGTATTTT. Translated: CASSQHRGATDTQYF. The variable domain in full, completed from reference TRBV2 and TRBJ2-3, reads EPEVTQTPSHQVTQMGQEVILRCVPISNHLYFYWYRQILGQKVEFLVSFYNNEISEKSEIFDDQFSVERPDGSNFTLKIRSTKLEDSAMYFCASSQHRGATDTQYFGPGTRLTVL.

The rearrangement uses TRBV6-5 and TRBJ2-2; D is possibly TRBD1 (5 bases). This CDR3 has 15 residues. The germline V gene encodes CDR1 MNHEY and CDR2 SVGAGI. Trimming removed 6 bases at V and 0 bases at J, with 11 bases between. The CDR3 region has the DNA TGTGCCAGCAGCCGACAGCCCTCGAACACCGGGGAGCTGTTTTTT. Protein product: CASSRQPSNTGELFF.

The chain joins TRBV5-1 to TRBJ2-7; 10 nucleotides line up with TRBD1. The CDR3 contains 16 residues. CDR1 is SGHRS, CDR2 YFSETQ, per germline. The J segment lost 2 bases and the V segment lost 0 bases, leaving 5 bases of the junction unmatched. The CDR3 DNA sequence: TGCGCCAGCAGCTTGGCCGGGACAGGGGCAACCTACGAGCAGTACTTC. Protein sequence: CASSLAGTGATYEQYF.

The CDR3: CASSLVAGEANTIYF. CDR3 bases: TGTGCCAGCAGCTTAGTGGCAGGGGAGGCGAACACCATATATTTT. The chain has TRBV7-9 and TRBJ1-3, with D possibly matching TRBD1 (6 bases). The length of the CDR3 is 15 residues. Germline CDR1 and CDR2: SEHNR and FQNEAQ (reference sequence). Trimming shortened V by 1 base and J by 7 bases, and 14 bases separated the two germline ends.

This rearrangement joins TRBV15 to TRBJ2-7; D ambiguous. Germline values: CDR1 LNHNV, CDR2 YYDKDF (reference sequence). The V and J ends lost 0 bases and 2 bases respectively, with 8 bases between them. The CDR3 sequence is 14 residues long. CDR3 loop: CATSRESRTYEQYF. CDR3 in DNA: TGTGCCACCAGCAGAGAATCCAGGACCTACGAGCAGTACTTC.

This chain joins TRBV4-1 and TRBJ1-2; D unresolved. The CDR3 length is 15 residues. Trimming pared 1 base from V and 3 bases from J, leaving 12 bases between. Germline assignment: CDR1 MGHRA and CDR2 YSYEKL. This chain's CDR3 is CASSQVLRFYYGYTF. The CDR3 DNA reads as TGCGCCAGCAGCCAAGTTTTGCGGTTCTACTATGGCTACACCTTC.

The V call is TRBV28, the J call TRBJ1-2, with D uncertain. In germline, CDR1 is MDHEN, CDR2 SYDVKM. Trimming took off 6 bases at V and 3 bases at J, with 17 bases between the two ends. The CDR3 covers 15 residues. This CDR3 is CASRPLGVSHYGYTF. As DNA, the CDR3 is TGTGCCAGCAGACCCCTTGGCGTATCCCACTATGGCTACACCTTC.